This T cell receptor beta chain appears in the sequencing data of a study of cytomegalovirus exposure and HLA in healthy donors. The PCR was carried out with 60 Vbeta primers and 13 Jbeta primers. Measured with immunoSEQ multiplex PCR; TCRdb has only the in-frame clones, and not every one. In the table there are some 140,000 clones, over 70% of which are singletons. This clone was detected only once. The CDR3 is made up of 13 amino acids. Germline CDR1 reads SGHAT; CDR2 reads FQDESV (reference sequence). The trim removed 4 bases at V and 12 bases at J, leaving 8 bases unmatched. Material for sequencing was PBMCs. The sequence derives from a man between 40 and 49 years old in good health and CMV-seronegative. J is TRBJ2-4 and V is TRBV11-1; 8 bases are shared with TRBD2. The CDR3 DNA follows: TGTGCCAGCAGCTCCGGGACTAGGGACGATCAGTACTTC. As protein: CASSSGTRDDQYF.